The 16 T cell receptor beta chains in this list originate from one sample, sequenced in a study of blood T cell repertoires in COVID-19. Clones were sequenced by immunoSEQ multiplex PCR, and TCRdb holds only the in-frame ones, with some missing. Of tens of thousands of clones detected, more than 75% appear once; the ten largest clones hold 4.5% to 6%. The sample was peripheral blood. These receptors came from a woman of 80 years or more with acute or convalescent COVID-19.

This clone was detected once. The chain joins TRBV5-8 to TRBJ1-2, with D maybe TRBD1 (5 bases). Trimming removed 4 bases from V and 7 bases from J, with 11 bases in between. This CDR3 is built from 12 residues. Germline values: CDR1 SGHTS, CDR2 YDEGEE. The CDR3 spells CASSRGTAGYTF. CDR3 coding DNA: TGTGCCAGCAGCCGCGGGACGGCTGGCTACACCTTC.

V is TRBV7-9 and J is TRBJ1-2, with 7 bases identical to TRBD1. Germline V CDR1 and CDR2: SEHNR, FQNEAQ (reference sequence). The CDR3 is made up of 15 amino acids. The trim removed 0 bases at V and 8 bases at J, leaving 9 bases unmatched. This chain's CDR3 is CASSLALEGAEGYTF. The DNA of the CDR3 is TGTGCCAGCAGCTTAGCGTTGGAGGGGGCGGAGGGCTACACCTTC.

The chain is built from TRBV6-5 and TRBJ2-2; D remains ambiguous. The V end lost 5 bases, the J end lost 5 bases, and 6 bases lay between the germline ends. CDR1 and CDR2 from the germline V gene are MNHEY and SVGAGI. This CDR3 contains 12 residues. The CDR3 nucleotides read TGTGCCAGCAGTCCCTTTACCGGGGAGCTGTTTTTT. As protein: CASSPFTGELFF.

This clone was seen a few times. The V call is TRBV19, the J call TRBJ1-2; TRBD1 matches 8 bases. Germline V gene data show CDR1 as LNHDA and CDR2 as SQIVND (reference sequence). The CDR3 spans 15 residues. The junction had 11 bases not matched to a gene; V was cut back by 7 bases and J by 4 bases. The CDR3 is CASISSGQGPYGYTF. The CDR3 DNA follows: TGTGCCAGTATCTCCTCCGGACAGGGTCCCTATGGCTACACCTTC.

This chain uses TRBV5-1 with TRBJ1-2; a possible D gene is TRBD1 (5 bases). Germline V CDR1 and CDR2: SGHRS, YFSETQ. Trimming removed 2 bases from V and 4 bases from J, with 21 bases in between. This CDR3 comprises 17 residues. DNA of the CDR3: TGCGCCAGCAGCTTAGGGCCCGACAGAGACTCGACCTATGGCTACACCTTC. Protein: CASSLGPDRDSTYGYTF.

The chain is built from TRBV19 and TRBJ1-5, with TRBD1 as a possible D gene (5 bases). The CDR3 spans 16 residues. V gave up 4 bases and J gave up 5 bases, with 18 bases separating them. Germline V gene sequence: CDR1 LNHDA, CDR2 SQIVND (reference sequence). CDR3 loop: CASSTGVRGEDQPQHF. Written as DNA, the CDR3 is TGTGCCAGTAGTACTGGGGTGAGAGGGGAGGATCAGCCCCAGCATTTT. Full variable domain (missing parts from reference TRBV19 and TRBJ1-5): DGGITQSPKYLFRKEGQNVTLSCEQNLNHDAMYWYRQDPGQGLRLIYYSQIVNDFQKGDIAEGYSVSREKKESFPLTVTSAQKNPTAFYLCASSTGVRGEDQPQHFGDGTRLSIL.

The chain recombines TRBV7-9 with TRBJ1-2; TRBD1 matches 8 bases. The CDR3 is made up of 14 amino acids. Trimming removed 3 bases from V and 7 bases from J; junction bases left unmatched: 7. The germline CDR1 and CDR2 sequences are SEHNR and FQNEAQ (reference sequence). CDR3 coding DNA: TGTGCCAGCAGCTTTGGACAGGGAGGAGGTGGCTACACCTTC. This translates into CASSFGQGGGGYTF.

V gene TRBV5-1 combines with J gene TRBJ1-2, with D possibly TRBD1 on 6 matching bases. Germline values: CDR1 SGHRS, CDR2 YFSETQ. This CDR3 region has 14 residues. Between the trimmed V and J ends, which lost 2 bases and 6 bases, there was a span of 14 bases. CDR3 protein: CASSFTGLRDGYTF. The DNA of the CDR3 is TGCGCCAGCAGCTTTACAGGGCTAAGGGATGGCTACACCTTC. The whole variable domain, remainder taken from reference TRBV5-1 and TRBJ1-2, is KAGVTQTPRYLIKTRGQQVTLSCSPISGHRSVSWYQQTPGQGLQFLFEYFSETQRNKGNFPGRFSGRQFSNSRSEMNVSTLELGDSALYLCASSFTGLRDGYTFGSGTRLTVV.

The CDR3 reads CASSESRTGGSEQYF. DNA for the CDR3: TGCGCCAGCAGTGAGTCTAGGACAGGGGGGTCCGAGCAGTACTTC. The gene calls are TRBV10-2 and TRBJ2-7; 10 nucleotides line up with TRBD1. Germline V lookup: CDR1 WSHSY, CDR2 SAAADI. V lost 0 bases and J lost 6; bases outside the gene matches: 5. This CDR3 comprises 15 residues.

The chain uses TRBV2 and TRBJ2-2, with 9 bases lining up with TRBD1. The J segment lost 5 bases and the V segment lost 6 bases, leaving 7 bases of the junction unmatched. Looked up from germline, CDR1 is SNHLY and CDR2 is FYNNEI. The CDR3 is made up of 15 amino acids. DNA for the CDR3: TGTGCCAGCAGGAGGACAGGGGTGAGGACCGGGGAGCTGTTTTTT. Encoded protein: CASRRTGVRTGELFF.

CDR3 nucleotides: TGTGCCAGCTCACCCCCGACAGGGTCAGGAAACACCATATATTTT. Its translation: CASSPPTGSGNTIYF. The rearrangement links TRBV18 to TRBJ1-3; TRBD1 agrees at 7 bases. CDR3 length equals 15 residues. Germline CDR1 is KGHSH and CDR2 is LQKENI. The V segment lost 3 bases and the J segment 4 bases; nucleotides outside the gene matches: 6.

V gene TRBV19 combines with J gene TRBJ1-4; no firm D call. The CDR3 runs 14 residues. Germline V lookup: CDR1 LNHDA, CDR2 SQIVND (reference sequence). Trimming took 7 bases from V and 8 from J, leaving 17 bases between them. CDR3 nucleotides: TGTGCCAGTAAATTCCCGGGGTTCGGGGAAAAACTGTTTTTT. Amino acids: CASKFPGFGEKLFF.

This chain links TRBV18 with TRBJ1-2; 11 bases line up with TRBD1. Germline CDR1 and CDR2: KGHSH and LQKENI. CDR3 length equals 17 residues. V was pared by 2 bases and J by 2 bases, with 7 bases of the junction left unmatched. CDR3 loop: CASSPVGQGAQNYGYTF. The DNA of the CDR3 is TGTGCCAGCTCACCAGTAGGACAGGGGGCGCAAAACTATGGCTACACCTTC.

V usage is TRBV19 and J usage is TRBJ2-3; TRBD1 agrees at 9 bases. Germline CDR1 is LNHDA and CDR2 is SQIVND (reference sequence). There are 15 residues in the CDR3. With V trimmed by 6 bases and J by 1 base, 5 bases remained unmatched. CDR3 nucleotide sequence: TGTGCCAGTAGCCCCGGGACAGGGCGCACAGATACGCAGTATTTT. Residues: CASSPGTGRTDTQYF. The full variable domain, completed using reference TRBV19 and TRBJ2-3, is DGGITQSPKYLFRKEGQNVTLSCEQNLNHDAMYWYRQDPGQGLRLIYYSQIVNDFQKGDIAEGYSVSREKKESFPLTVTSAQKNPTAFYLCASSPGTGRTDTQYFGPGTRLTVL.

This clone was detected only a few times. The chain links TRBV19 to TRBJ1-2; 7 nucleotides agree with TRBD1. CDR3 length equals 14 residues. In germline, CDR1 is LNHDA, CDR2 SQIVND (reference sequence). The V and J ends lost 4 bases and 4 bases, in that order; junction bases with no gene match: 6. Here the CDR3 DNA reads TGTGCCAGTAGTAGATCAGGGGGGTCCTATGGCTACACCTTC. This gives the protein CASSRSGGSYGYTF.

This clone was counted a few times. The junction departs from the called germline gene at one end, perhaps through a read error. This chain connects TRBV7-7 to TRBJ1-6; 10 nucleotides line up with TRBD1. CDR3 length: 15 residues. CDR1 is SSHAT and CDR2 is FNYEAQ in the germline V gene (reference sequence). The CDR3 coding sequence is TGTGCTAGCAGCGCAGGGACAGGGGCTAATTCACCCCTCCACTTT. Its protein is CASSAGTGANSPLHF.